The 27 T cell receptor beta chains reported below all come from one sample, sequenced in a study of T cells in Graves' hyperthyroidism and ophthalmopathy. TCR beta CDR3 regions were amplified from RNA. The study used the HTBI primer set for a first-round RT-PCR of the TCR CDR3. TCRdb ran MiXCR on the multiplex PCR reads and lists one entry per CDR3 protein. The sample lists hundreds of thousands of distinct CDR3 sequences, 16% occurring once. The sequenced sample was blood. These receptors all stem from a woman aged 18-29 years with Graves' hyperthyroidism.

CDR3 residues: CASRLGLREQFF. The DNA for the CDR3 is TGCGCCAGCAGACTCGGGTTGCGTGAGCAGTTCTTC. V usage is TRBV5-1 and J usage is TRBJ2-1; no clear D. This CDR3 spans 12 amino acids. V lost 5 bases and J lost 9, with 12 bases in between. Germline-derived CDR1 and CDR2 are SGHRS and YFSETQ.

This clonotype was seen more than once but under ten times. The chain has TRBV10-1 and TRBJ2-5, with unresolved D. V was shortened by 5 bases and J by 5 bases, with 12 bases between the two germline ends. The CDR3 is made up of 13 amino acids. The V gene's germline CDR1 is WNHNN and CDR2 SYGVQD (reference sequence). CDR3 protein: CASSLSPAETQYF. The CDR3 nucleotides are TGCGCCAGCAGTCTGTCACCGGCGGAGACCCAGTACTTC.

This clonotype was found a few times. J is TRBJ1-5 and V is TRBV25-1, with D perhaps matching TRBD1 (5 bases). From germline, CDR1 is MGHDK and CDR2 SYGVNS. Trimming shortened V by 6 bases and J by 9 bases, and 15 bases separated the two germline ends. CDR3 length equals 13 residues. The CDR3 DNA reads TGTGCCAGCAGGGCATCAGGGAGGGGGCCCCAGCATTTT. Protein: CASRASGRGPQHF.

This clonotype occurred a few times. A much larger clone lies a single base off, so this may be a read error. V usage is TRBV20-1 and J usage is TRBJ1-1; TRBD1 aligns across 7 bases. The germline V gene has CDR1 DFQATT and CDR2 SNEGSKA (reference sequence). The V gene end was trimmed by 5 bases and the J gene end by 4 bases; junction bases not matched to a gene: 13. The CDR3 is 15 residues long. The CDR3 sequence: CSAVPGGSEGTEAFF. The CDR3 DNA reads as TGCAGTGCTGTCCCAGGGGGTTCGGAGGGCACTGAAGCTTTCTTT.

The rearrangement links TRBV6-5 to TRBJ2-5; 9 bases line up with TRBD2. Germline CDR1 reads MNHEY; CDR2 reads SVGAGI. V was pared by 0 bases and J by 7 bases, with 12 bases of the junction left unmatched. This CDR3 contains 17 residues. This CDR3 is CASSYSVAGASMGTQYF. CDR3 bases: TGTGCCAGCAGTTACTCGGTAGCGGGGGCCTCGATGGGGACCCAGTACTTC.

DNA of the CDR3: TGTGCCACCAGTGAATCCGGGGCTGCACGCTGCGAGCAGTACTTC. Its translation: CATSESGAARCEQYF. This chain joins TRBV24-1 and TRBJ2-7, with D perhaps given as TRBD1 or TRBD2 (5 bases each). CDR1 KGHDR and CDR2 SFDVKD come from the germline V gene. Trimming stripped 4 bases from V and 6 bases from J, with 18 bases between. The CDR3 extends over 15 amino acids.

This clonotype was seen a handful of times. The chain carries TRBV20-1 and TRBJ2-4; D unresolved. Per germline, CDR1 DFQATT and CDR2 SNEGSKA (reference sequence). The CDR3 spans 17 residues. V was cut by 0 bases and J by 3 bases, with 18 bases left in between. The CDR3 region is CSARDWGKMVDKNIQYF. CDR3 DNA sequence: TGCAGTGCTAGAGATTGGGGTAAAATGGTCGACAAAAACATTCAGTACTTC.

As for this clonotype: A single base separates this from a much larger clone, so it may be a read error. The chain has TRBV5-1 and TRBJ1-1; D is unclear. CDR1 is SGHRS, CDR2 YFSETQ, per germline. This CDR3 region has 15 residues. The CDR3 loop reads CASSRGLEMNSEAFF. CDR3 in DNA: TGCGCCAGCAGCCGAGGACTGGAGATGAACTCTGAAGCTTTCTTT.

Many counts were recorded for this clonotype. The chain combines TRBV28 with TRBJ1-4, with TRBD1 matching over 7 bases. The CDR3 is made up of 14 amino acids. CDR1 is MDHEN, CDR2 SYDVKM, per germline. With V trimmed by 6 bases and J by 6 bases, 7 bases remained unmatched. As DNA, the CDR3 is TGTGCCAGCAGCCTACAGGGGATGGATGAAAAACTGTTTTTT. Its translation is CASSLQGMDEKLFF.

In its sample, this clonotype was seen many times. The rearrangement uses TRBV18 and TRBJ2-2; D gene unclear. The V and J ends lost 3 bases and 5 bases respectively, with 13 bases between them. The CDR3 is made up of 15 amino acids. The germline V gene has CDR1 KGHSH and CDR2 LQKENI. The CDR3 nucleotides are TGTGCCAGCTCACCCTTGGGCCCAAGAACCGGGGAGCTGTTTTTT. It codes for CASSPLGPRTGELFF.

This clonotype was seen only a few times. The CDR3 bases are TGTGCCAGCAGATACGGAGAGACCCAGTACTTC. This translates into CASRYGETQYF. V gene TRBV27 combines with J gene TRBJ2-5; D remains unclear. The CDR3 consists of 11 residues. The germline V and J ends were trimmed by 6 bases and 4 bases, with 6 bases remaining between them. Germline CDR1 is MNHEY and CDR2 is SMNVEV (reference sequence).

The chain couples TRBV25-1 to TRBJ1-5; the match to TRBD1 covers 8 bases. V was pared by 3 bases and J by 0 bases, with 1 base of the junction left unmatched. Germline V gives CDR1 MGHDK, CDR2 SYGVNS. The CDR3 covers 15 residues. The DNA for the CDR3 is TGTGCCAGCAGTGAGACAGGGGATAGCAATCAGCCCCAGCATTTT. It encodes CASSETGDSNQPQHF.

The rearrangement joins TRBV5-5 to TRBJ1-3; the D gene is possibly TRBD1 (5 bases). The germline V and J ends were trimmed by 0 bases and 0 bases, with 10 bases remaining between them. CDR1 and CDR2 (germline): SGHKS, YYEKEE (reference sequence). The CDR3 has 16 residues. The CDR3 loop is CASSLAGESSGNTIYF. The CDR3 DNA reads as TGTGCCAGCAGCTTGGCGGGGGAAAGCTCTGGAAACACCATATATTTT. Together with reference TRBV5-5 and TRBJ1-3, the CDR3 gives the full variable domain: DAGVTQSPTHLIKTRGQQVTLRCSPISGHKSVSWYQQVLGQGPQFIFQYYEKEERGRGNFPDRFSARQFPNYSSELNVNALLLGDSALYLCASSLAGESSGNTIYFGEGSWLTVV.

Concerning this clonotype itself: At one boundary the junction diverges from the germline segment, which might be a read error. The V call is TRBV11-3, the J call TRBJ2-3, with 9 nucleotides matching TRBD1. CDR3 length equals 14 residues. Germline V gives CDR1 SGHNT, CDR2 YENEEA. The CDR3 DNA is TGTGCCAGCAGCTACGGGACAGGGACAGGTACGCAGTATTTT. It is translated as CASSYGTGTGTQYF.

There are a few counts of this clonotype. CDR3 sequence reads: CASSLRDTPRRYEKLFF. CDR3 bases: TGTGCCAGCAGTTTAAGGGACACACCGAGACGATATGAAAAACTGTTTTTT. The J gene is TRBJ1-4, the V gene TRBV28; the D gene is possibly TRBD1 (6 bases). V shed 2 bases and J shed 6 bases, with 19 bases lying between them. Germline values: CDR1 MDHEN, CDR2 SYDVKM. The CDR3 has 17 residues.

The V call is TRBV7-9, the J call TRBJ2-2; 9 positions match TRBD2. The CDR3 length is 15 residues. The J segment lost 7 bases and the V segment lost 4 bases, leaving 7 bases of the junction unmatched. In germline, CDR1 is SEHNR, CDR2 FQNEAQ (reference sequence). CDR3 bases: TGTGCCAGCAGCTCTTTAGCGGGAGAGGACGGGGAGCTGTTTTTT. This translates into CASSSLAGEDGELFF. Filled out from reference TRBV7-9 and TRBJ2-2, the complete variable domain reads DTGVSQNPRHKITKRGQNVTFRCDPISEHNRLYWYRQTLGQGPEFLTYFQNEAQLEKSRLLSDRFSAERPKGSFSTLEIQRTEQGDSAMYLCASSSLAGEDGELFFGEGSRLTVL.

This rearrangement joins TRBV7-9 to TRBJ1-6, with TRBD1 matching 10 bases. Germline assignment: CDR1 SEHNR and CDR2 FQNEAQ (reference sequence). The length of the CDR3 is 16 residues. V trimming: 3 bases; J trimming: 9 bases; junction bases outside the gene matches: 8. The CDR3 nucleotides read TGTGCCAGCAGCTTCCGGCGGGGACAGGGGACTTCACCCCTCCACTTT. This translates into CASSFRRGQGTSPLHF.

This clonotype was counted only a few times. The chain is built from TRBV29-1 and TRBJ1-1; TRBD1 matches 7 bases. V lost 6 bases to trimming and J lost 0 bases; unmatched junction nucleotides: 7. The CDR3 is 14 residues long. CDR1 is SQVTM and CDR2 is ANQGSEA in the germline V gene. The CDR3 sequence is CSVRQGPMNTEAFF. The CDR3 DNA reads as TGCAGCGTCCGACAGGGTCCTATGAACACTGAAGCTTTCTTT.

This clonotype was recorded at least ten times. As DNA, the CDR3 is TGTGCCAGCAGCCTAAACCCTAGCGGGAGGGCTCTCTACAATGAGCAGTTCTTC. It yields the protein CASSLNPSGRALYNEQFF. The V call is TRBV27, the J call TRBJ2-1; 12 bases are shared with TRBD2. There are 18 residues in the CDR3. Germline V gene sequence: CDR1 MNHEY, CDR2 SMNVEV (reference sequence). V trimming: 6 bases; J trimming: 3 bases; junction bases outside the gene matches: 12.

The chain joins TRBV20-1 to TRBJ1-4; no reliable D call. V lost 1 base to trimming and J lost 10 bases, with 13 bases between them. Germline V gives CDR1 DFQATT, CDR2 SNEGSKA (reference sequence). This CDR3 region has 13 residues. This CDR3 is CSARVSDTGKLFF. CDR3 bases: TGCAGTGCTAGAGTCAGCGACACTGGAAAACTGTTTTTT.

At least ten counts were recorded for this clonotype. V and J are TRBV5-1 and TRBJ2-7; D possibly corresponds to TRBD2 (5 bases). V gave up 4 bases and J gave up 2 bases, with 13 bases separating them. This CDR3 is built from 14 residues. In germline, CDR1 is SGHRS, CDR2 YFSETQ. In DNA form, the CDR3 reads TGCGCCAGCAGCCCAACGGGGTTTACCTACGAGCAGTACTTC. Protein product: CASSPTGFTYEQYF.

The table lists this clonotype with a few counts. This rearrangement joins TRBV29-1 to TRBJ2-1; TRBD2 agrees at 10 bases. Looked up from germline, CDR1 is SQVTM and CDR2 is ANQGSEA. The CDR3 has 13 amino acids. V lost 2 bases to trimming and J lost 9 bases; unmatched junction nucleotides: 4. CDR3 in DNA: TGCAGCGTTGAACTAGCGGGGGACCTTGAGCAGTTCTTC. Its translation is CSVELAGDLEQFF.

The V gene is TRBV19, the J gene TRBJ1-6, with no clear D. CDR3 size: 15 residues. Trimming shortened V by 6 bases and J by 7 bases, and 16 bases separated the two germline ends. CDR1 is LNHDA and CDR2 is SQIVND in the germline V gene (reference sequence). The CDR3 nucleotides are TGTGCCAGTAGAGGAAGAGGCGGTGGGAATTCACCCCTCCACTTT. This gives the protein CASRGRGGGNSPLHF.

This clonotype came up a few times. The V call is TRBV10-2, the J call TRBJ2-2; no clear D. The CDR3 is 15 amino acids. V was cut by 0 bases and J by 4 bases, with 9 bases left in between. From germline, CDR1 is WSHSY and CDR2 SAAADI. The CDR3 nucleotides read TGCGCCAGCAGTGAGTCCTTAGGGATCACCGGGGAGCTGTTTTTT. Encoded protein: CASSESLGITGELFF.

This clonotype was detected only a few times. The chain employs TRBV6-1 and TRBJ1-5; 7 positions match TRBD1. CDR3 length: 16 amino acids. The V gene end was trimmed by 6 bases and the J gene end by 0 bases; junction bases not matched to a gene: 8. Germline CDR1 reads MNHNS; CDR2 reads SASEGT. The CDR3 spells CASSATGDLSNQPQHF. Here the CDR3 DNA reads TGTGCCAGCAGCGCTACAGGGGACCTTAGCAATCAGCCCCAGCATTTT.

This clonotype was detected a few times. This chain uses TRBV19 with TRBJ1-5; no clear D gene. Germline assignment: CDR1 LNHDA and CDR2 SQIVND (reference sequence). Trimming pared 6 bases from V and 2 bases from J, leaving 5 bases between. This CDR3 is 12 amino acids long. The CDR3 loop reads CASRIGNQPQHF. In DNA form, the CDR3 reads TGTGCCAGTAGGATCGGCAATCAGCCCCAGCATTTT. Variable domain in full (rest from reference TRBV19 and TRBJ1-5): DGGITQSPKYLFRKEGQNVTLSCEQNLNHDAMYWYRQDPGQGLRLIYYSQIVNDFQKGDIAEGYSVSREKKESFPLTVTSAQKNPTAFYLCASRIGNQPQHFGDGTRLSIL.

V gene TRBV19 combines with J gene TRBJ2-3; TRBD2 is a possible D gene (6 bases). Germline V gene data show CDR1 as LNHDA and CDR2 as SQIVND (reference sequence). The V end lost 7 bases, the J end lost 6 bases, and 29 bases lay between the germline ends. The CDR3 runs to 18 residues. The CDR3: CASTPRGGAAWTHDTQYF. CDR3 in DNA: TGTGCCAGTACCCCAAGAGGAGGGGCAGCTTGGACACACGATACGCAGTATTTT.